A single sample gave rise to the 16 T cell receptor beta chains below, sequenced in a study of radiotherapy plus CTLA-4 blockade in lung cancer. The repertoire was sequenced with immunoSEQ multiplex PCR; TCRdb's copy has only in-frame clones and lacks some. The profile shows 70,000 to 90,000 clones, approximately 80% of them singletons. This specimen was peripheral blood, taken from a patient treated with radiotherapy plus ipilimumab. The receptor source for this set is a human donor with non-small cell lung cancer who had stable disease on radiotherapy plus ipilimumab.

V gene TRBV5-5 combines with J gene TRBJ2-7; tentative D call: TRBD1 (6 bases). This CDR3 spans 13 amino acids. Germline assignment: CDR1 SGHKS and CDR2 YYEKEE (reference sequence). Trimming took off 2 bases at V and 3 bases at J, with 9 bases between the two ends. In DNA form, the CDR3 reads TGTGCCAGCAGCTTCGGCAGGGGCTACGAGCAGTACTTC. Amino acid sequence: CASSFGRGYEQYF.

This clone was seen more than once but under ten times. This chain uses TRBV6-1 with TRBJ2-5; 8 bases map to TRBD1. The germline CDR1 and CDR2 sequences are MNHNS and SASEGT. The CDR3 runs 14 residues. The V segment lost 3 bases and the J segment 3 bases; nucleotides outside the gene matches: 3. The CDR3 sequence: CASSDPDREETQYF. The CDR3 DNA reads TGTGCCAGCAGTGACCCGGACAGGGAAGAGACCCAGTACTTC.

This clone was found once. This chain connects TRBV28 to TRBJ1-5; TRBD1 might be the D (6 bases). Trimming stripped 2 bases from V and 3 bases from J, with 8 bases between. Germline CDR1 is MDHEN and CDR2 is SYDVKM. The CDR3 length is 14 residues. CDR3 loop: CASSLDRFNQPQHF. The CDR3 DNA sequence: TGTGCCAGCAGTTTAGACAGGTTCAATCAGCCCCAGCATTTT.

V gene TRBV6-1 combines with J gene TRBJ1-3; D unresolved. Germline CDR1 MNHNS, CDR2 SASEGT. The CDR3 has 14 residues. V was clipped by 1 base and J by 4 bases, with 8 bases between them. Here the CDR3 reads CASSEVDGGNTIYF. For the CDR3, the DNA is TGTGCCAGCAGTGAAGTAGACGGCGGAAACACCATATATTTT.

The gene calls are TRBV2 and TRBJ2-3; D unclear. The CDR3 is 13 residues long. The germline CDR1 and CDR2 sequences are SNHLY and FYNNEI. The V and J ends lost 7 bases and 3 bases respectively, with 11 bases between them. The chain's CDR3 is CASNPVGTDTQYF. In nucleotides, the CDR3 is TGTGCCAGCAATCCGGTGGGGACAGATACGCAGTATTTT.

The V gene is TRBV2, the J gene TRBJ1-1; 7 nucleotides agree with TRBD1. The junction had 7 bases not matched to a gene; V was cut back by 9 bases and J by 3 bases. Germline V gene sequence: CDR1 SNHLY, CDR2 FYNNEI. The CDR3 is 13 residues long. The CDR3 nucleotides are TGTGCCAGAAACAGGGGAAGGGACACTGAAGCTTTCTTT. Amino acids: CARNRGRDTEAFF.

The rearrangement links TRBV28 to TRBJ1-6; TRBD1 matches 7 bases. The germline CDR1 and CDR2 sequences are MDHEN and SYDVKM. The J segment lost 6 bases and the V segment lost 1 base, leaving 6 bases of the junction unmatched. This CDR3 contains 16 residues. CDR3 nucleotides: TGTGCCAGCAGTTTATTTAGCGACAGGGTTAATTCACCCCTCCACTTT. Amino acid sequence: CASSLFSDRVNSPLHF.

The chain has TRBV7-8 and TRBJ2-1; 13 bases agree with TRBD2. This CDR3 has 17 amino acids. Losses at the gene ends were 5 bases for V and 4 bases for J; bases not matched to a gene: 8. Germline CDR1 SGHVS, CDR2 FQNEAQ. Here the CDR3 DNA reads TGTGCCAGCAGCGACTCGGGACTAGCGGGACCTTACAATGAGCAGTTCTTC. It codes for CASSDSGLAGPYNEQFF.

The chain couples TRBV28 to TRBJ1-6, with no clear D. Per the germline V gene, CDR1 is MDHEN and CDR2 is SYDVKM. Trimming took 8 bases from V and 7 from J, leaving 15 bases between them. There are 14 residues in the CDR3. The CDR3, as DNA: TGTGCCAGCCGGAGGCCCTTAGGGAATTCACCCCTCCACTTT. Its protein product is CASRRPLGNSPLHF.

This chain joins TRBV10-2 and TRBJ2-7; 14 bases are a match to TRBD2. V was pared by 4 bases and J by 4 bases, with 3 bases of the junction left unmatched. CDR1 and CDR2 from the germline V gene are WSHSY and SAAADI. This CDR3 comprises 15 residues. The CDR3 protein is CASSVGTSGSYEQYF. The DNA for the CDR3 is TGCGCCAGCAGTGTCGGGACTAGCGGGAGTTACGAGCAGTACTTC.

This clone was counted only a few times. The CDR3 coding sequence is TGTGCCAGCAGCCAACAGGGGTCTAACTATGGCTACACCTTC. Its translation: CASSQQGSNYGYTF. The V gene is TRBV4-2, the J gene TRBJ1-2; D is perhaps TRBD1 (6 bases). The ends were cut back, 2 bases at V and 0 bases at J, with 7 bases in the middle. This CDR3 is 14 amino acids long. Germline V gene data show CDR1 as LGHNA and CDR2 as YNFKEQ.

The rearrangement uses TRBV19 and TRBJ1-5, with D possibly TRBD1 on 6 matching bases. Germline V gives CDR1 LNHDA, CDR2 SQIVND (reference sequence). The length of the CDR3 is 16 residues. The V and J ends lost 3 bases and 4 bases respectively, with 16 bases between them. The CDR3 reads CASSMFRGVGNQPQHF. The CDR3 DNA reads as TGTGCCAGTAGTATGTTCAGGGGAGTAGGGAATCAGCCCCAGCATTTT.

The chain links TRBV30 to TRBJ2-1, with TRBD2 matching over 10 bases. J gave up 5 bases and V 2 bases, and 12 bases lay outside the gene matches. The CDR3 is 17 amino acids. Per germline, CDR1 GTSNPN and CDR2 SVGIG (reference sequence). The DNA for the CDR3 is TGTGCCTGGAGTATCCCCACTTCTAGCGGGAGAGACAATGAGCAGTTCTTC. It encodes CAWSIPTSSGRDNEQFF.

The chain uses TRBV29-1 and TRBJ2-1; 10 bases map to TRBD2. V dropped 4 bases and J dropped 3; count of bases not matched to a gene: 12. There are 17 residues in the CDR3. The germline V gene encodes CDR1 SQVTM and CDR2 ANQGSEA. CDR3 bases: TGCAGCGTTGGGCCCCCAGCGGGGGGGGGTTTCTACAATGAGCAGTTCTTC. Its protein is CSVGPPAGGGFYNEQFF.

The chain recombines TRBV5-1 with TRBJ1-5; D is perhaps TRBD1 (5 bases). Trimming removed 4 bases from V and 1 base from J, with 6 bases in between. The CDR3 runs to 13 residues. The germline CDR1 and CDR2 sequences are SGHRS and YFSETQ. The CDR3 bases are TGCGCCAGCAGCGGGGACAGCAATCAGCCCCAGCATTTT. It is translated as CASSGDSNQPQHF.

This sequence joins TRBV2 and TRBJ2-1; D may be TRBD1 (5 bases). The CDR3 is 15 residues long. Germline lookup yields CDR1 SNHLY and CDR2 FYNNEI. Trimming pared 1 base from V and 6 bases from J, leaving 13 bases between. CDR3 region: CASSEGQGRFNEQFF. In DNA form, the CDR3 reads TGTGCCAGCAGTGAAGGGCAGGGAAGGTTCAATGAGCAGTTCTTC.